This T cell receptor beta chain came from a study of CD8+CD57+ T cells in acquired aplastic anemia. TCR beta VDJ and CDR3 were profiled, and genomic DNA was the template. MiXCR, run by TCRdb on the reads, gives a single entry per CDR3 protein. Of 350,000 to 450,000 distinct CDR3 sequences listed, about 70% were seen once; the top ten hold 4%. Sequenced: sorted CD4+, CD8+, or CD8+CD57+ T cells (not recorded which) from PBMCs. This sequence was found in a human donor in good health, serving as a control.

The CDR3 sequence is CASRTSGARQPQHF. The CDR3 nucleotides read TGTGCCAGCAGGACTTCGGGGGCAAGACAGCCCCAGCATTTT. V usage is TRBV27 and J usage is TRBJ1-5, with D perhaps matching TRBD1 (6 bases). Germline V CDR1 and CDR2: MNHEY, SMNVEV (reference sequence). This CDR3 is built from 14 residues. Trimming took 6 bases from V and 7 from J, leaving 16 bases between them.